This T cell receptor beta chain was documented in a study of Ad26.COV2.S vaccination and SARS-CoV-2 variants. Broader study findings: Non-spike TCR breadth showed similarity between vaccine and placebo recipients.

Details on this clone: Its antigen is not known.

The table came from immunoSEQ multiplex PCR; TCRdb's copy has only in-frame clones and leaves some out. Of tens of thousands of clones in the sample, approximately 86% are singletons; the top ten hold approximately 15%. This receptor was taken from a human donor who had recovered from COVID-19. The specimen comprised peripheral blood, sampled after recovery from COVID-19.

The CDR3 sequence is CASSYSGQLLLYGYTF. In DNA, the CDR3 is TGTGCCAGCAGTTACTCGGGACAGCTCCTTCTCTATGGCTACACCTTC. This chain connects TRBV6-2 or TRBV6-3 to TRBJ1-2, with TRBD1 identical over 7 bases. CDR3 length: 16 amino acids. Per germline, CDR1 MNHEY and CDR2 SVGEGT. V was pared by 0 bases and J by 4 bases, with 8 bases of the junction left unmatched.